The present T cell receptor (beta chain) was sequenced within a study of blood T cell repertoires in COVID-19. Per the germline V gene, CDR1 is SGHRS and CDR2 is YFSETQ. V lost 2 bases, J lost 6 bases, and 15 bases lay in between. The CDR3 extends over 14 amino acids. The protocol was immunoSEQ multiplex PCR, while the TCRdb copy is restricted to in-frame clones and leaves out a portion. The data show around 130,000 clones, around 84% seen once. The sample taken for sequencing was PBMCs or T cells enriched from blood (not recorded which). The chain recombines TRBV5-1 with TRBJ2-7; D may be TRBD1 (7 bases). The receptor's source is a young woman who had recovered from COVID-19. The CDR3 region is CASSFGGTVPEQYF. The CDR3 nucleotides read TGCGCCAGCAGCTTTGGAGGGACAGTTCCCGAGCAGTACTTC.